The following is a T cell receptor beta chain sequence with its context. This clone was observed a single time. Its antigen is unknown. Per-nucleotide qualities are absent, and no much larger clonotype sits a single base away. Whole blood was collected in K2EDTA tubes by collaborating institutions according to the institutions' own protocols. For TCRbeta analysis, collaborator samples were shipped as frozen whole blood, as isolated PBMCs, or as DNA extracted from either sample type. The data are from a study of blood T cell repertoires in COVID-19 (dated by TCRdb to about 2020). For the wider study: Collaborator samples came from the United States, Italy and Spain and covered acute and convalescent phases of COVID-19. The prospective study material was composed of cDNA or gDNA derived from T cells, B-cell-depleted T cells, or PBMCs. The repertoires were released in a freely available public database meant as a resource for research on the immune response to SARS-CoV-2. Where available, HLA class I and class II types were taken from metadata supplied by the sample provider and were not determined by assay-based typing. Deeply sampled blood TCRbeta repertoires from subjects exposed to, actively infected with, or recovered from COVID-19 were included in the dataset. The samples were drawn from two sources: the first 160 participants of the ongoing ImmuneRACE study, and 1,000 to 1,500 subjects contributed by 6 global collaborators. Nearly every sample came with metadata listing a de-identified subject ID, COVID-19 status, age in years and sex.

What the authors observed across the whole study: The quantity of clinical and demographic metadata differed by source and by participant and was supplied without curation.

Looking up the germline V gene (reference sequence) yields CDR1 SGHNT and CDR2 YYREEE. V and J are trimmed by 0 bases and 3 bases, and the gene matches miss 5 bases of the junction. Taken from cysteine to phenylalanine, the CDR3 has 16 residues. The only DNA kept is the CDR3, 48 bases in frame from the first base. The immunoSEQ Assay, a bias-controlled multiplex PCR, was used to amplify TCRbeta CDR3 regions from genomic DNA. The authors' pipeline ran thus. The number of nucleated cells in each sample was estimated from the amplification of reference gene primers within the assay. Sequence reads were collapsed and filtered to measure the absolute abundance of every unique TCRbeta CDR3 rearrangement. For each sample, productive Simpson clonality was calculated by taking the square root of Simpson's diversity index across productive rearrangements. The clones in this table, taken by TCRdb from immuneACCESS, are in-frame only. Not every clone is retained; where verified, under half of the shortfall comes from an unresolved V gene, and the cause of the rest is unknown. V and J calls plus clone size are reproduced from that table; the DNA served to infer D and trimming. Here the sample has some 80,000 clones; 84% occur a single time. The top ten constitute approximately 3.3% of the sample.

Sequencing input: peripheral blood. This sequence was found in a man aged 45-65 years with acute or convalescent COVID-19. Recombination connected TRBV5-4 to TRBJ2-1; 8 middle bases align to TRBD2. The DNA sequence is given as TGTGCCAGCAGCTTGGTAGGCGCGGGAGGCTACAATGAGCAGTTCTTC. It specifies CASSLVGAGGYNEQFF.